This T cell receptor (beta chain) appears in the sequencing data of a study of PD-1 blockade in classical Hodgkin lymphoma (dated by TCRdb to about 2020). Study-level background: To define a peripheral blood immune signature of response to PD-1 blockade in classical Hodgkin lymphoma, the study combined TCR beta sequencing with CyTOF.

The time point label here, explained by the study, means: newly diagnosed, previously untreated cHL patient sample. As a comparison group for the relapsed/refractory trial patients, PBMCs from patients with newly diagnosed, previously untreated classical Hodgkin lymphoma were sequenced. Peripheral blood was collected in 8 mL Vacutainer Cell Preparation Tubes, from which PBMCs were isolated by centrifugation and then cryopreserved. As to this clone: The target of this receptor is not known. No base quality values were provided; no much bigger clone lies one nucleotide off.

The Qiagen DNeasy kit was used to extract genomic DNA both from unsorted PBMCs and from the negatively selected CD4+ and CD8+ fractions. Using primers that anneal to V and J segments, immunoSEQ multiplex PCR amplified the TCR beta CDR3 regions. A synthetic immune receptor repertoire was used to minimize amplification bias, and any remaining bias was removed computationally after sequencing. The paper's data handling went like this. Repertoire diversity was quantified as the Shannon entropy index using custom Python scripts. The unsorted, CD4+ and CD8+ repertoires were each analyzed separately, with the exception of combined analyses, where CD4+ and CD8+ sequences were merged in silico. Drawn from immuneACCESS, this table holds only the in-frame rearrangements with V and J called that TCRdb kept. Clones are partly lost; checked studies trace under half to an unresolved V gene and leave the rest unexplained. The D gene and trimming were derived from the DNA, and the V and J assignments and clone size from that table. A total of 20,000 to 25,000 clones appear in this sample, 85% to 95% of them only once. Around 3.9% of the sample rests with the top ten.

General study outcomes and caveats: The study was restricted to a single clinical trial cohort, and the causes of repertoire differences, possibly disease activity or prior therapy, were left undefined. Baseline TCR diversity was reported to be lower in newly diagnosed patients than in healthy donors and to be lower still in relapsed/refractory patients.

CDR1 and CDR2 are drawn from the germline V gene: SGHTA, FQGNSA. Including cysteine and phenylalanine, the CDR3 has 15 amino acids. Only CDR3 DNA is held: 45 bases, read in frame from base 1. The germline ends are 12 bases apart after V is trimmed by 1 base and J by 4 bases. The sample taken for sequencing was peripheral blood mononuclear cells (PBMCs). This sequence uses TRBV7-2 and TRBJ2-3; the D gene could be TRBD1 or TRBD2, each one agreeing over 5 bases. The TCR sequence derives from a human donor with classical Hodgkin lymphoma. The CDR3 region has the sequence CASSLGYGAADTQYF. The DNA reads TGTGCCAGCAGCTTAGGGTACGGGGCGGCAGATACGCAGTATTTT.